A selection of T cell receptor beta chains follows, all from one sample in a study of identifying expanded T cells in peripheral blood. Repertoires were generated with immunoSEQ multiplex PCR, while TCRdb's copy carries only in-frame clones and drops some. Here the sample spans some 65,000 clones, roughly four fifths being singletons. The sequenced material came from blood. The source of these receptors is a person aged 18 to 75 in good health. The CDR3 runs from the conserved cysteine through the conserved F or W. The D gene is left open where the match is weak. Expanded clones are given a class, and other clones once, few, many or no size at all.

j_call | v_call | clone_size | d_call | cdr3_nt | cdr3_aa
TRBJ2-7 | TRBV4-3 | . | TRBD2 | TGCGCCAGCAGCCAAGATTTGGGGACTAGCGGCCCTCTGGAGCAGTACTTC | CASSQDLGTSGPLEQYF
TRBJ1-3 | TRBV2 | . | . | TGTGCCAGCAGGGGAGACTTTGGGGGAAACACCATATATTTT | CASRGDFGGNTIYF
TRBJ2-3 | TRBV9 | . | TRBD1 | TGTGCCAGCAGCACACGACAGGGGGCGGCAGATACGCAGTATTTT | CASSTRQGAADTQYF
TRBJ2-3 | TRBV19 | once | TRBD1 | TGTGCCAGTAGTAACGGACAGGGGGGAGATACGCAGTATTTT | CASSNGQGGDTQYF
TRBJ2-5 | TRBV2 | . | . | TGTGCCAGCAGTGGGACTATCCAAGAGACCCAGTACTTC | CASSGTIQETQYF
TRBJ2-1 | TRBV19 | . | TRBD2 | TGTGCCAGTAGTTCCCGTGCGGGAGGGGGCTACAATGAGCAGTTCTTC | CASSSRAGGGYNEQFF
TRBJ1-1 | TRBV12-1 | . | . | TGTGCCAGCAGCGCCGAAGAATTGAACACTGAAGCTTTCTTT | CASSAEELNTEAFF
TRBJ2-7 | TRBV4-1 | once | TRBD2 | TGCGCCAGCAGCCAAGTGGAGCGGGGCTACGAGCAGTACTTC | CASSQVERGYEQYF
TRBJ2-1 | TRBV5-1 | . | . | TGCGCCAGCAGCTCCCCCGGGAGTGTAGGCAATGAGCAGTTCTTC | CASSSPGSVGNEQFF
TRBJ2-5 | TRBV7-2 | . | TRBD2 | TGTGCCAGCAGGGGGCGAGCGGGAGGATTGGGGGAGACCCAGTACTTC | CASRGRAGGLGETQYF
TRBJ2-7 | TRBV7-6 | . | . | TGTGCCAGCACCATCAGGGGGGGGCCGTCTCCCTACGAGCAGTACTTC | CASTIRGGPSPYEQYF
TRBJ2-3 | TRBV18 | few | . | TGTGCCAGCTCACCACCAGGACAAGATACGCAGTATTTT | CASSPPGQDTQYF
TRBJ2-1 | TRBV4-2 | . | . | TGTGCCAGCAGCCAAGATCAACGATCCTACAATGAGCAGTTCTTC | CASSQDQRSYNEQFF
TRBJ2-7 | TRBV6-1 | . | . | TGTGCCAGCAGCCTATTGCGGGGATCCTACGAGCAGTACTTC | CASSLLRGSYEQYF
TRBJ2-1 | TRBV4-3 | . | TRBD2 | TGCGCCAGCAGCCAAGGGCTAGCGGGAGCCCTCTCCTACAATGAGCAGTTCTTC | CASSQGLAGALSYNEQFF
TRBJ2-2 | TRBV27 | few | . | TGTGCCAGCAGTTTACGGGGCACCGGGGAGCTGTTTTTT | CASSLRGTGELFF
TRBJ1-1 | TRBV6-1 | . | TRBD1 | TGTGCCAGCAGCCCTTACAGGGGATATACTGAAGCTTTCTTT | CASSPYRGYTEAFF
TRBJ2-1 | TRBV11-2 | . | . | TGTGCCAGCCTCCTCCGGGGGCCAAGCTCGGGAAATGAGCAGTTCTTC | CASLLRGPSSGNEQFF
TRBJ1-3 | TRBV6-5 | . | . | TGTGCCAGCAGTTCCACCGGGACGTCTGGAAACACCATATATTTT | CASSSTGTSGNTIYF
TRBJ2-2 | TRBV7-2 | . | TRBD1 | TGTGCCAGCAGGCGACAGGGGGCGCGGACCGGGGAGCTGTTTTTT | CASRRQGARTGELFF
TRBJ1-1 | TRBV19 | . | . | TGTGCCAGTAGTATCGCAAGTTTAGGGACTGAAGCTTTCTTT | CASSIASLGTEAFF